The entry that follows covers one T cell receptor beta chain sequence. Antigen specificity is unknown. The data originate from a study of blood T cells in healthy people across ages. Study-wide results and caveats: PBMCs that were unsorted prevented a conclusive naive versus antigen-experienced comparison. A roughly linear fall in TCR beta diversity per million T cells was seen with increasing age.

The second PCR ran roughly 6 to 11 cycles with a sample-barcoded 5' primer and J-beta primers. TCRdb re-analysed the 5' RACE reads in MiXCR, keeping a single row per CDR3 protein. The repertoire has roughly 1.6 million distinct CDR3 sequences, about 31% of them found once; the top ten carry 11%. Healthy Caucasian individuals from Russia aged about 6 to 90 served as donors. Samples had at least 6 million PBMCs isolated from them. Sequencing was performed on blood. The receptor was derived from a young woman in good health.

Written as DNA, the CDR3 is TGTGCCAGCAGTTTATACCGGGACCCCTCCTACGAGCAGTACTTC. Encoded protein: CASSLYRDPSYEQYF. V and J are TRBV12-3 or TRBV12-4 and TRBJ2-7, with D possibly being TRBD1 or TRBD2 (5 bases each). CDR3 length: 15 amino acids. Trimming removed 2 bases at V and 0 bases at J, with 11 bases between.